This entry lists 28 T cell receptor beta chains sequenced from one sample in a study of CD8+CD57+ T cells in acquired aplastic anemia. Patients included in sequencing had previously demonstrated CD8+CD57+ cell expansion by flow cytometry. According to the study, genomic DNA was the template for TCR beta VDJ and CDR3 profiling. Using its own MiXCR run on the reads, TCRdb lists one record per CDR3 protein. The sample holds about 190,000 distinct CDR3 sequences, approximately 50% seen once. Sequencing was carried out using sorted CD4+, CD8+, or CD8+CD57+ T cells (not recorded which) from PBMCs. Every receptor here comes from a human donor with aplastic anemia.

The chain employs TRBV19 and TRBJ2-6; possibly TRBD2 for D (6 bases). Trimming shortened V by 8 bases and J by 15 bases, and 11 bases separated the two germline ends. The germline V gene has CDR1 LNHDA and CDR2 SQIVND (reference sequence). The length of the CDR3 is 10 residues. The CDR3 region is CASGVGGLTF. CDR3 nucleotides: TGTGCCAGTGGGGTCGGGGGCCTGACTTTC.

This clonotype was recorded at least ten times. The CDR3 region is CASSFRGTGETGELFF. As DNA, the CDR3 is TGTGCCAGCAGTTTCCGCGGGACGGGTGAAACCGGGGAGCTGTTTTTT. This chain joins TRBV12-3 or TRBV12-4 and TRBJ2-2, with a tentative D call TRBD2 (6 bases). CDR3 length: 16 amino acids. V dropped 3 bases and J dropped 5 bases, with 16 bases sitting between them.

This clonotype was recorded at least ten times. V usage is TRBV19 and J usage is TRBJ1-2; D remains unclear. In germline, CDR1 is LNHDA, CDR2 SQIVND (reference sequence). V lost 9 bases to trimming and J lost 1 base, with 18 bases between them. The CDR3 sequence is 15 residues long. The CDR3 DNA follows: TGTGCCAGCGCGAAGTCCGGGTCTTTTAACTATGGCTACACCTTC. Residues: CASAKSGSFNYGYTF.

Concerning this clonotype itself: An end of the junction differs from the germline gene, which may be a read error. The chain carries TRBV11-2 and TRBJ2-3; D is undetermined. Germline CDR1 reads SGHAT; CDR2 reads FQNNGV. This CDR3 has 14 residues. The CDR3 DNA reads TGTGCCAGCAGCTTAGATTCCAATGCAGATGCGCAGTATTTC. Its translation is CASSLDSNADAQYF. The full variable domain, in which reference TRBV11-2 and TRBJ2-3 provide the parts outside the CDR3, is EAGVAQSPRYKIIEKRQSVAFWCNPISGHATLYWYQQILGQGPKLLIQFQNNGVVDDSQLPKDRFSAERLKGVDSTLKIQPAKLEDSAVYLCASSLDSNADAQYFGPGTRLTVL.

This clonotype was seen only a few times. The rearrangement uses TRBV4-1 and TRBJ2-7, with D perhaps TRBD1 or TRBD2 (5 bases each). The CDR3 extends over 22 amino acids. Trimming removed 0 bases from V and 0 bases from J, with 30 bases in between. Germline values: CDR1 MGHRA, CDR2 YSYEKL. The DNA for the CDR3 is TGCGCCAGCAGCCAAGATGCGGGTGTGTGGGACGGGAACCATCAAAGCTCCTACGAGCAGTACTTC. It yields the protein CASSQDAGVWDGNHQSSYEQYF.

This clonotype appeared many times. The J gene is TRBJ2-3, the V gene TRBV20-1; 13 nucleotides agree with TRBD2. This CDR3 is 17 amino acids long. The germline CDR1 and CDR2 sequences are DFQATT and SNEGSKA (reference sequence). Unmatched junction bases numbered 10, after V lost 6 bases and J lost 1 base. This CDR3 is CSARTSGSRGGTDTQYF. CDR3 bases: TGCAGTGCCCGGACTAGCGGGAGTCGGGGCGGCACAGATACGCAGTATTTT.

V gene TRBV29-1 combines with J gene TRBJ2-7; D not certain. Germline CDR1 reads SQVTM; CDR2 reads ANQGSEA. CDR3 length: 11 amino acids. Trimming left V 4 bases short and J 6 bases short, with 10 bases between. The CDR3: CSVGHWGEQYF. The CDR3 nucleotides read TGCAGCGTTGGACATTGGGGCGAGCAGTACTTC.

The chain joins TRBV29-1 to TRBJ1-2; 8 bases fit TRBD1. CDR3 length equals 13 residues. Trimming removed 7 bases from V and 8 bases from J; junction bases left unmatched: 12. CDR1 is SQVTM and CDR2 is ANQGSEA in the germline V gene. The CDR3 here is CSGGTGASWGYTF. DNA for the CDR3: TGCAGCGGAGGGACAGGAGCATCATGGGGCTACACCTTC.

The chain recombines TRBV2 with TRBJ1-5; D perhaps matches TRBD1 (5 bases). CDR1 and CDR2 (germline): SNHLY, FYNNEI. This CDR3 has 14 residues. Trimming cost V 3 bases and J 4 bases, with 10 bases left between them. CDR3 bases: TGTGCCAGCAGTGACGGGGCACGTAATCAGCCCCAGCATTTT. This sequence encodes CASSDGARNQPQHF.

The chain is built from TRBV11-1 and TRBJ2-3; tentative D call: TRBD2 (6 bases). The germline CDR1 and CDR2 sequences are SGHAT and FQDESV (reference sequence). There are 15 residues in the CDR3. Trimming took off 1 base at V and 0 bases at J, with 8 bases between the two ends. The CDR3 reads CASSLVGTSTDTQYF. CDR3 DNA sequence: TGTGCCAGCAGCTTAGTGGGGACTAGCACAGATACGCAGTATTTT.

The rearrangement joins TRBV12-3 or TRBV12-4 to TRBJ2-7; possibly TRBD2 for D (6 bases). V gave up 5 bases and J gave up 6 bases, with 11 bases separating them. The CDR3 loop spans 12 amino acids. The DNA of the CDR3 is TGTGCCAGCAGTGAGGGGACTCTCGAGCAGTACTTC. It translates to CASSEGTLEQYF.

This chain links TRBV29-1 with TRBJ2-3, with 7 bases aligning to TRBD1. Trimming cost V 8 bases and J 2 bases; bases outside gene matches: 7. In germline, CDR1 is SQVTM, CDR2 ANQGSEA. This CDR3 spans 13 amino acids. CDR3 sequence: CSSRTGFTDTQYF. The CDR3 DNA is TGCAGCTCCAGGACAGGCTTCACAGATACGCAGTATTTT.

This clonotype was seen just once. Here the CDR3 reads CSARVMSDFPYEQYF. The DNA for the CDR3 is TGCAGTGCTAGGGTTATGAGCGATTTCCCCTACGAGCAGTACTTC. This chain joins TRBV20-1 and TRBJ2-7; D remains unclear. Between the trimmed V and J ends, which lost 3 bases and 2 bases, there was a span of 17 bases. The length of the CDR3 is 15 residues. CDR1 DFQATT and CDR2 SNEGSKA come from the germline V gene (reference sequence).

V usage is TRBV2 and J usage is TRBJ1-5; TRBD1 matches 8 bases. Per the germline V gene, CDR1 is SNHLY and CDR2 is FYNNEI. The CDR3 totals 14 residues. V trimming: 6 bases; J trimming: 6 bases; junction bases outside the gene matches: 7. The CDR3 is CASSQGQGAQPQHF. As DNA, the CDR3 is TGTGCCAGCAGCCAAGGCCAGGGGGCTCAGCCCCAGCATTTT.

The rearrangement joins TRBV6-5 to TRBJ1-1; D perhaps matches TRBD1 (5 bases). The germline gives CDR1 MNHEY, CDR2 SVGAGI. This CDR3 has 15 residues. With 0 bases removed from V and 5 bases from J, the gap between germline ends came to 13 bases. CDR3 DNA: TGTGCCAGCAGTTACTCGGGGACTCCCAGGACTGAAGCTTTCTTT. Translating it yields CASSYSGTPRTEAFF.

The DNA for the CDR3 is TGTGCCAGCAGCGGGACAGGGGGGGAGACCCAGTACTTC. Its translation is CASSGTGGETQYF. V usage is TRBV7-9 and J usage is TRBJ2-5; 11 positions agree with TRBD1. The germline CDR1 and CDR2 sequences are SEHNR and FQNEAQ (reference sequence). The CDR3 is 13 amino acids. V gave up 5 bases and J gave up 5 bases; unmatched junction bases: 1.

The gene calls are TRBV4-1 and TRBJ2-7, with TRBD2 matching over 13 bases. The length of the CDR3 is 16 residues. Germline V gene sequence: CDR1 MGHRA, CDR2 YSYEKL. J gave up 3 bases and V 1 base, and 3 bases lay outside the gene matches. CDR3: CASSQGTSGSIYEQYF. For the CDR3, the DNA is TGCGCCAGCAGCCAAGGGACTAGCGGGAGTATCTACGAGCAGTACTTC.

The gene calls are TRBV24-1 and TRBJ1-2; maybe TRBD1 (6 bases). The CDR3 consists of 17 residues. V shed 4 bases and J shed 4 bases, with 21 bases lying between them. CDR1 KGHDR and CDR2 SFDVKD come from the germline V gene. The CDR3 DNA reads TGTGCCACCAGTGACCTAGGACGAGGGGGGGGCAGCTATGGCTACACCTTC. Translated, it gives CATSDLGRGGGSYGYTF.

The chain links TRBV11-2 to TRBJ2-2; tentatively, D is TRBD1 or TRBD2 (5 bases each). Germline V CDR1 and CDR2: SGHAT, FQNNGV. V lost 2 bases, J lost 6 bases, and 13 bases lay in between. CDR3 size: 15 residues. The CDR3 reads CASSLQGVNSGELFF. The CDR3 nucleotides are TGTGCCAGCAGCTTACAGGGAGTTAATTCCGGGGAGCTGTTTTTT.

The CDR3, as DNA: TGCAGCGTTGAGGAGGGGACGTACGAGCAGTACTTC. Translating gives CSVEEGTYEQYF. V is TRBV29-1 and J is TRBJ2-7; the D gene is possibly TRBD2 (6 bases). Trimming took off 3 bases at V and 4 bases at J, with 10 bases between the two ends. This CDR3 spans 12 amino acids. The germline V gene has CDR1 SQVTM and CDR2 ANQGSEA.

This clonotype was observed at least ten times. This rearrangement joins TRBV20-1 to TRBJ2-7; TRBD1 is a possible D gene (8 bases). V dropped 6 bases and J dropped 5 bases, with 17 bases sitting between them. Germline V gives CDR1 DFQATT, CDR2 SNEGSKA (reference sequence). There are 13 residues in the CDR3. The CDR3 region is CSAYRGEGNEQYF. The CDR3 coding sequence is TGCAGTGCCTACAGGGGGGAGGGGAACGAGCAGTACTTC.

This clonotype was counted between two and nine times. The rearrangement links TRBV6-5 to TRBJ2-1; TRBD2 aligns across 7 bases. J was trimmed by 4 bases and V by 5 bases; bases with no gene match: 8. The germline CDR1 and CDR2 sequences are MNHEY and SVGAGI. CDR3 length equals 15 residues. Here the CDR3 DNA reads TGTGCCAGCAGTCCCGGAGGTAGCGGGTACAATGAGCAGTTCTTC. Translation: CASSPGGSGYNEQFF.

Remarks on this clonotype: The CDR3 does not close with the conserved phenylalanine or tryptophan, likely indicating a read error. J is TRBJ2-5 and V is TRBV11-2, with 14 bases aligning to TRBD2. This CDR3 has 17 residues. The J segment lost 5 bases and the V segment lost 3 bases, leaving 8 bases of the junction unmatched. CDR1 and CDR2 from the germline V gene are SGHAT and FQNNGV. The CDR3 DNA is TGTGCCAGCAGCTTCAGGGGACTAGCGGGAGTAACGGAGACCCAGTACCTC. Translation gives CASSFRGLAGVTETQYL.

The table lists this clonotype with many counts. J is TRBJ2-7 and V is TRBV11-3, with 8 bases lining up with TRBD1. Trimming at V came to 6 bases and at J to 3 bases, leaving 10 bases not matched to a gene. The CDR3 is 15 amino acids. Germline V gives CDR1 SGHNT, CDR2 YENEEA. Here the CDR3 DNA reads TGTGCCAGCAGACCCGGACAGGGTCGTGGCTACGAGCAGTACTTC. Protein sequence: CASRPGQGRGYEQYF.

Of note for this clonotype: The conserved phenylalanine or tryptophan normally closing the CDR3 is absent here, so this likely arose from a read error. CDR3 sequence reads: CAIFQGFYGYTL. Written as DNA, the CDR3 is TGTGCCATCTTCCAGGGGTTCTATGGCTACACCCTC. V is TRBV10-3 and J is TRBJ1-2; D may be TRBD1 (6 bases). The CDR3 loop spans 12 amino acids. Trimming left V 8 bases short and J 4 bases short, with 11 bases between. From germline, CDR1 is ENHRY and CDR2 SYGVKD.

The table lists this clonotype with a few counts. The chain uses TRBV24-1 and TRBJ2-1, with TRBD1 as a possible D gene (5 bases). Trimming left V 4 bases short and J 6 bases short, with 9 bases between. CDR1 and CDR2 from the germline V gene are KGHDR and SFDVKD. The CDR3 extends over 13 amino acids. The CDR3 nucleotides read TGTGCCACCAGTGAACACAGGAGCAATGAGCAGTTCTTC. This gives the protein CATSEHRSNEQFF.

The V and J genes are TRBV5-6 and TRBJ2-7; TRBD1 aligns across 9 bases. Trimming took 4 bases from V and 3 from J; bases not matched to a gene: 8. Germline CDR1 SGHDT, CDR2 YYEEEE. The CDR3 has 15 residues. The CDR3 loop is CASSDTGGAVYEQYF. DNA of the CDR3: TGTGCCAGCAGCGACACAGGGGGCGCTGTCTACGAGCAGTACTTC.

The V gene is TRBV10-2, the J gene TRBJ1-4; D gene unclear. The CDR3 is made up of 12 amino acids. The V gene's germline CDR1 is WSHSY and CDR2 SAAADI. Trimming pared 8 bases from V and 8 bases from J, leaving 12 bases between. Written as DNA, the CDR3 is TGCGCCAGCGGGAGTAACGCCGAAAAACTGTTTTTT. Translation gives CASGSNAEKLFF.